Shown below are 31 T cell receptor beta chains from a single sample sequenced in a study of Ad26.COV2.S vaccination and SARS-CoV-2 variants. Clones were read by immunoSEQ multiplex PCR, and TCRdb kept only the in-frame ones, dropping some. The table records about 98,000 clones, around 80% of them present only once. Material: peripheral blood, obtained after recovery from COVID-19. The source of these receptors is a human donor who had recovered from COVID-19.

The chain is built from TRBV2 and TRBJ2-1; 10 nucleotides match TRBD1. Germline values: CDR1 SNHLY, CDR2 FYNNEI. V was clipped by 4 bases and J by 3 bases; unmatched bases: 6. This CDR3 has 16 residues. DNA of the CDR3: TGTGCCAGCAGTGGGGGGACAGGGGTCGGCTACAATGAGCAGTTCTTC. It yields the protein CASSGGTGVGYNEQFF.

V is TRBV3-1 (or the pseudogene TRBV3-2) and J is TRBJ2-5, with D uncertain. Deletions cut 3 bases from V and 5 bases from J, with 4 bases between. CDR3 length: 11 amino acids. Germline lookup yields CDR1 LGHDT and CDR2 YNNKEL (reference sequence). The CDR3 DNA sequence: TGTGCCAGCAGCCAGACTGAGACCCAGTACTTC. Its protein product is CASSQTETQYF.

The chain has TRBV24-1 and TRBJ2-7; TRBD1 agrees at 8 bases. The CDR3 is made up of 15 amino acids. Losses at the gene ends were 4 bases for V and 2 bases for J; bases not matched to a gene: 6. Germline loops: CDR1 KGHDR, CDR2 SFDVKD. The CDR3 nucleotides read TGTGCCACCAGTGACCCAAAGACAGGGGCCTACGAGCAGTACTTC. This codes for CATSDPKTGAYEQYF.

Regarding this clone: Other nucleotide sequences in the sample specify the same CDR3. The chain has TRBV28 and TRBJ1-1, with D possibly being TRBD1 (5 bases). The CDR3 covers 13 residues. CDR1 and CDR2 from the germline V gene are MDHEN and SYDVKM. V lost 2 bases and J 4 bases, leaving 8 bases between the germline ends. The DNA of the CDR3 is TGTGCCAGCAGTTTACCCCAGGGCACTGAAGCTTTCTTT. Protein sequence: CASSLPQGTEAFF.

The chain uses TRBV6-5 and TRBJ2-1, with D perhaps matching TRBD1 (6 bases). V lost 6 bases to trimming and J lost 0 bases, with 12 bases between them. CDR1 and CDR2 from the germline V gene are MNHEY and SVGAGI. This CDR3 region has 15 residues. CDR3 DNA sequence: TGTGCCAGCAGGGTAGACAGGAGCTCCTACAATGAGCAGTTCTTC. Its translation is CASRVDRSSYNEQFF.

Many counts were recorded for this clone. The rearrangement uses TRBV7-2 and TRBJ1-2; TRBD1 matches 12 bases. Germline CDR1 SGHTA, CDR2 FQGNSA. Trimming removed 0 bases from V and 4 bases from J; junction bases left unmatched: 9. The CDR3 runs to 18 residues. The chain's CDR3 is CASSLAVGQGARGYGYTF. In DNA, the CDR3 is TGTGCCAGCAGCTTAGCAGTGGGACAGGGGGCGCGGGGCTATGGCTACACCTTC.

J is TRBJ1-1 and V is TRBV28; tentative D call: TRBD1 (5 bases). CDR3 length: 15 residues. Looked up from germline, CDR1 is MDHEN and CDR2 is SYDVKM. V gave up 1 base and J gave up 0 bases, with 9 bases separating them. This CDR3 reads CASSLSGIMNTEAFF. CDR3 sequence (DNA): TGTGCCAGCAGTTTATCAGGGATCATGAACACTGAAGCTTTCTTT.

This chain joins TRBV19 and TRBJ1-6; D unresolved. CDR3 length equals 13 residues. V gave up 3 bases and J gave up 9 bases, with 9 bases separating them. From germline, CDR1 is LNHDA and CDR2 SQIVND (reference sequence). The CDR3 sequence: CASSIAGSSPLHF. The DNA of the CDR3 is TGTGCCAGTAGTATTGCCGGGTCTTCACCCCTCCACTTT.

This chain links TRBV5-1 with TRBJ2-2; TRBD1 matches 8 bases. V lost 4 bases and J lost 7; bases outside the gene matches: 9. CDR3 length equals 15 residues. The germline CDR1 and CDR2 sequences are SGHRS and YFSETQ. DNA of the CDR3: TGCGCCAGCAGCCCATGGACAGGGAGAGGCGGGGAGCTGTTTTTT. Its protein product is CASSPWTGRGGELFF.

This chain connects TRBV6-5 to TRBJ1-2, with D maybe TRBD1 (6 bases). The CDR3 is 14 amino acids. Looked up from germline, CDR1 is MNHEY and CDR2 is SVGAGI. V was trimmed by 7 bases and J by 4 bases, leaving 16 bases between them. CDR3 in DNA: TGTGCCAGCACCTCCGCGGGGGCTCTCTATGGCTACACCTTC. Translated, it gives CASTSAGALYGYTF.

The chain couples TRBV24-1 to TRBJ2-2, with 9 bases matching TRBD1. Germline CDR1 is KGHDR and CDR2 is SFDVKD. The trim removed 2 bases at V and 7 bases at J, leaving 4 bases unmatched. The CDR3 is made up of 15 amino acids. Here the CDR3 DNA reads TGTGCCACCAGTGATTCCGGGACAGGGTTCGGGGAGCTGTTTTTT. It specifies CATSDSGTGFGELFF.

This rearrangement joins TRBV6-5 to TRBJ2-2; 7 bases map to TRBD1. V trimming: 2 bases; J trimming: 3 bases; junction bases outside the gene matches: 3. CDR1 is MNHEY and CDR2 is SVGAGI in the germline V gene. The CDR3 is 15 residues long. The CDR3 coding sequence is TGTGCCAGCAGTTACGGACAGGAGGACACCGGGGAGCTGTTTTTT. Translated, it gives CASSYGQEDTGELFF.

The chain joins TRBV3-1 (or the pseudogene TRBV3-2) to TRBJ1-5; D ambiguous. Germline V gene data show CDR1 as LGHDT and CDR2 as YNNKEL (reference sequence). V lost 3 bases, J lost 7 bases, and 13 bases lay in between. The CDR3 runs to 14 residues. The CDR3 DNA follows: TGTGCCAGCAGCCAGGTGCCTGGGCACCAGCCCCAGCATTTT. Its translation: CASSQVPGHQPQHF.

The chain carries TRBV7-3 and TRBJ2-3; D is perhaps TRBD2 (6 bases). With 4 bases removed from V and 10 bases from J, the gap between germline ends came to 18 bases. Germline V gene sequence: CDR1 SGHTA, CDR2 FQGTGA. The CDR3 is 14 residues long. In nucleotides, the CDR3 is TGTGCCAGCAGCTCTCTCCGACTAGATCATCCGCAGTATTTT. As protein: CASSSLRLDHPQYF.

The V gene is TRBV10-3, the J gene TRBJ2-3; D may be TRBD1 (6 bases). V was shortened by 9 bases and J by 0 bases, with 13 bases between the two germline ends. CDR1 ENHRY and CDR2 SYGVKD come from the germline V gene. This CDR3 has 14 amino acids. CDR3 coding DNA: TGTGCCATTCTCGGACAGCACAGCACAGATACGCAGTATTTT. Protein product: CAILGQHSTDTQYF.

The chain uses TRBV19 and TRBJ1-5; D is ambiguous. Trimming pared 4 bases from V and 6 bases from J, leaving 13 bases between. Germline CDR1 reads LNHDA; CDR2 reads SQIVND (reference sequence). This CDR3 region has 14 residues. The DNA of the CDR3 is TGTGCCAGTAGTACAGGATTGGGCATTCAGCCCCAGCATTTT. This translates into CASSTGLGIQPQHF.

V and J are TRBV7-2 and TRBJ2-1; D is perhaps TRBD2 (6 bases). The CDR3 is made up of 17 amino acids. The germline V and J ends were trimmed by 5 bases and 0 bases, with 17 bases remaining between them. Germline V lookup: CDR1 SGHTA, CDR2 FQGNSA. In DNA, the CDR3 is TGTGCCAGCAGCCGTAAGGGACTTACGGTCTCCTACAATGAGCAGTTCTTC. Its protein product is CASSRKGLTVSYNEQFF.

This clone was seen a handful of times. V usage is TRBV28 and J usage is TRBJ1-1; 10 positions match TRBD1. With 2 bases clipped from V and 5 bases from J, the junction kept 14 bases outside the gene matches. The CDR3 totals 18 residues. Germline CDR1 and CDR2: MDHEN and SYDVKM. This CDR3 reads CASSLMGTWDRGETEAFF. The CDR3 nucleotides are TGTGCCAGCAGTTTAATGGGCACCTGGGACAGGGGAGAGACTGAAGCTTTCTTT. Using reference TRBV28 and TRBJ1-1 for the parts outside the CDR3, the full variable domain is DVKVTQSSRYLVKRTGEKVFLECVQDMDHENMFWYRQDPGLGLRLIYFSYDVKMKEKGDIPEGYSVSREKKERFSLILESASTNQTSMYLCASSLMGTWDRGETEAFFGQGTRLTVV.

This clone has a handful of counts. This chain joins TRBV19 and TRBJ1-1; D might be TRBD1 (5 bases). This CDR3 has 14 amino acids. V lost 1 base and J 5 bases, leaving 11 bases between the germline ends. CDR1 LNHDA and CDR2 SQIVND come from the germline V gene (reference sequence). The CDR3 sequence is CASSIGGAVTEAFF. Written as DNA, the CDR3 is TGTGCCAGTAGTATAGGTGGGGCTGTAACTGAAGCTTTCTTT. Drawing the rest from reference TRBV19 and TRBJ1-1, the complete variable domain is DGGITQSPKYLFRKEGQNVTLSCEQNLNHDAMYWYRQDPGQGLRLIYYSQIVNDFQKGDIAEGYSVSREKKESFPLTVTSAQKNPTAFYLCASSIGGAVTEAFFGQGTRLTVV.

The chain carries TRBV27 and TRBJ1-6; the D gene is possibly TRBD1 (5 bases). V was cut by 2 bases and J by 7 bases, with 6 bases left in between. Germline V lookup: CDR1 MNHEY, CDR2 SMNVEV (reference sequence). The CDR3 length is 13 residues. The chain's CDR3 is CASSLQGNSPLHF. The CDR3 region has the DNA TGTGCCAGCAGTTTACAGGGCAATTCACCCCTCCACTTT.

The genes are TRBV30 and TRBJ1-2; D is unclear. Trimming stripped 1 base from V and 4 bases from J, with 7 bases between. The CDR3 runs to 12 residues. The V gene's germline CDR1 is GTSNPN and CDR2 SVGIG (reference sequence). In nucleotides, the CDR3 is TGTGCCTGGAGTGACGGACGCTATGGCTACACCTTC. This sequence encodes CAWSDGRYGYTF.

This chain links TRBV10-2 with TRBJ1-2, with TRBD1 matching over 8 bases. Trimming at V came to 0 bases and at J to 8 bases, leaving 5 bases not matched to a gene. Germline CDR1 reads WSHSY; CDR2 reads SAAADI. The CDR3 is 14 amino acids. The CDR3 spells CASSESTGGRGYTF. The CDR3, as DNA: TGCGCCAGCAGTGAGTCCACAGGGGGTAGGGGCTACACCTTC.

The chain couples TRBV7-2 to TRBJ1-2; unclear D gene. CDR1 SGHTA and CDR2 FQGNSA come from the germline V gene. V dropped 1 base and J dropped 6 bases, with 12 bases sitting between them. The CDR3 is made up of 14 amino acids. CDR3 sequence (DNA): TGTGCCAGCAGCTTAGTTTCGGGATTTGATGGCTACACCTTC. Encoded protein: CASSLVSGFDGYTF.

CDR3 in amino acids: CASRTTGSHEQYF. The CDR3 nucleotides read TGCGCCAGCAGAACTACAGGTTCCCACGAGCAGTACTTC. The chain has TRBV5-1 and TRBJ2-7, with D maybe TRBD1 (5 bases). V lost 5 bases and J 5 bases, leaving 14 bases between the germline ends. Germline assignment: CDR1 SGHRS and CDR2 YFSETQ. There are 13 residues in the CDR3.

The chain carries TRBV29-1 and TRBJ2-7; D possibly corresponds to TRBD2 (6 bases). Germline lookup yields CDR1 SQVTM and CDR2 ANQGSEA. The CDR3 runs 13 residues. Between the trimmed V and J ends, which lost 3 bases and 7 bases, there was a span of 16 bases. Written as DNA, the CDR3 is TGCAGCGTTGATGGAGGGATCGCTGGGGAGCAGTACTTC. Amino acids: CSVDGGIAGEQYF.

The genes are TRBV23-1 and TRBJ2-7; D is undetermined. TRBV23-1 is an open reading frame, and its role is uncertain. CDR3 size: 16 residues. V was shortened by 0 bases and J by 6 bases, with 18 bases between the two germline ends. The CDR3 loop is CASSQSGWVLESEQYF. In DNA, the CDR3 is TGCGCCAGCAGTCAATCGGGGTGGGTCCTGGAGAGCGAGCAGTACTTC.

The V and J genes are TRBV30 and TRBJ2-5; D is undetermined. CDR1 and CDR2 from the germline V gene are GTSNPN and SVGIG (reference sequence). With 2 bases removed from V and 2 bases from J, the gap between germline ends came to 9 bases. The CDR3 has 13 amino acids. The CDR3 reads CAWSWGGQETQYF. The CDR3 DNA sequence: TGTGCCTGGAGTTGGGGTGGGCAAGAGACCCAGTACTTC.

The gene calls are TRBV28 and TRBJ1-1; 11 bases agree with TRBD1. V shed 7 bases and J 4 bases; nucleotides not matched to a gene: 5. The CDR3 sequence is 14 residues long. Germline CDR1 MDHEN, CDR2 SYDVKM. CDR3 residues: CASIGQGAGTEAFF. The CDR3 DNA reads as TGTGCCAGCATAGGACAGGGGGCAGGCACTGAAGCTTTCTTT.

The chain employs TRBV6-6 and TRBJ2-5, with TRBD2 matching 8 bases. The germline V gene has CDR1 MNHNY and CDR2 SVGAGI (reference sequence). The CDR3 totals 15 residues. J gave up 2 bases and V 6 bases, and 8 bases lay outside the gene matches. In DNA, the CDR3 is TGTGCCAGCAGCCCACCGGGGGGGAAGCAAGAGACCCAGTACTTC. Translated: CASSPPGGKQETQYF.

CDR3 amino acids: CASRAGTGGNTEAFF. The DNA of the CDR3 is TGTGCCAGCAGGGCCGGGACAGGGGGGAACACTGAAGCTTTCTTT. V is TRBV27 and J is TRBJ1-1, with 11 bases matching TRBD1. The junction had 4 bases not matched to a gene; V was cut back by 6 bases and J by 1 base. Germline V lookup: CDR1 MNHEY, CDR2 SMNVEV (reference sequence). The CDR3 totals 15 residues.

This sequence joins TRBV15 and TRBJ1-4, with no clear D. This CDR3 comprises 14 residues. V shed 6 bases and J shed 8 bases, with 16 bases lying between them. Germline V lookup: CDR1 LNHNV, CDR2 YYDKDF (reference sequence). The CDR3 loop is CATSSRTLLEKLFF. For the CDR3, the DNA is TGTGCCACCAGTAGCAGAACCTTGTTGGAAAAACTGTTTTTT.